The present T cell receptor beta chain was sequenced within a study of T cells in Graves' hyperthyroidism and ophthalmopathy. Uncontrolled infection, other autoimmune disease, pregnancy or lactation barred patients from enrollment. Amplification targeted TCR beta CDR3 regions from RNA transcripts. TCR CDR3 regions were first amplified by RT-PCR with HTBI primers. Via MiXCR, TCRdb re-called the multiplex PCR reads, giving one row per CDR3 protein. This table holds some 350,000 distinct CDR3 sequences, about 19% found once. Germline V gene sequence: CDR1 MDHEN, CDR2 SYDVKM. With 3 bases clipped from V and 4 bases from J, the junction kept 6 bases outside the gene matches. CDR3 size: 15 residues. This clonotype was seen at least ten times.

The sequenced material came from blood. This TCR was recovered from a woman younger than 30 with Graves' hyperthyroidism. This chain links TRBV28 with TRBJ1-5, with TRBD1 matching over 7 bases. The CDR3 DNA sequence: TGTGCCAGCAGTTTGACGACAGGGTCTAATCAGCCCCAGCATTTT. The encoded protein is CASSLTTGSNQPQHF.